The 22 T cell receptor beta chains presented below share a single source sample, sequenced in a study of spatial heterogeneity in lung cancer (dated by TCRdb to the late 2010s). The library was built by means of 5' RACE. Sequencer: NextSeq 500. TCRdb passed the public sequencing reads through fastp at Q25 and MiXCR, retaining productive beta sequences. Records with the same CDR3 protein are collapsed into one entry carrying the most frequent genes and DNA. This sample comprises about 22,000 distinct CDR3 sequences, approximately 6.2% of them detected only once. About 37% of the sample is in the top ten clones. The time point label here, explained by the study, means: sample taken at primary tumor resection. Sequencing was performed on PBMCs, taken at surgery. All receptors come from a male donor with early-stage non-small cell lung cancer.

This clonotype was recorded many times. The V gene is TRBV28, the J gene TRBJ1-6, with D possibly TRBD1 on 5 matching bases. The V gene's germline CDR1 is MDHEN and CDR2 SYDVKM. With 2 bases removed from V and 9 bases from J, the gap between germline ends came to 11 bases. This CDR3 comprises 14 residues. The CDR3, as DNA: TGTGCCAGCAGTTTAGTCGGCAGGGTTTCACCCCTCCACTTT. Encoded protein: CASSLVGRVSPLHF. The full variable domain, completed using reference TRBV28 and TRBJ1-6, is DVKVTQSSRYLVKRTGEKVFLECVQDMDHENMFWYRQDPGLGLRLIYFSYDVKMKEKGDIPEGYSVSREKKERFSLILESASTNQTSMYLCASSLVGRVSPLHFGNGTRLTVT.

In this sample, this clonotype turned up many times. V usage is TRBV12-3 or TRBV12-4 and J usage is TRBJ1-1, with no clear D. This CDR3 is built from 14 residues. V was clipped by 4 bases and J by 1 base, with 10 bases between them. The CDR3 sequence: CASSSRERNTEAFF. The CDR3 nucleotides are TGTGCCAGCAGTTCCAGAGAGCGGAACACTGAAGCTTTCTTT.

This clonotype was seen a few times. V and J are TRBV7-9 and TRBJ1-5; D is possibly TRBD1 (6 bases). In germline, CDR1 is SEHNR, CDR2 FQNEAQ (reference sequence). The CDR3 length is 15 residues. The V gene lost 1 base and the J gene lost 3 bases, with 10 bases spanning the gap. The chain's CDR3 is CASSLGGAPNQPQHF. The CDR3 bases are TGTGCCAGCAGCTTAGGGGGGGCCCCCAATCAGCCCCAGCATTTT.

This clonotype was counted many times. This rearrangement joins TRBV6-5 to TRBJ2-1; weak D call: TRBD2 (5 bases). The germline V gene has CDR1 MNHEY and CDR2 SVGAGI. The V end was cut by 3 bases, the J end by 8 bases, with 20 bases between. The CDR3 spans 16 residues. CDR3 bases: TGTGCCAGCAGTTATAACGAACCCATAAAGAGGGATGAGCAGTTCTTC. Its translation is CASSYNEPIKRDEQFF.

This clonotype has a handful of counts. The J gene is TRBJ2-5, the V gene TRBV28; the D gene is possibly TRBD1 (6 bases). V was shortened by 4 bases and J by 0 bases, with 12 bases between the two germline ends. The CDR3 covers 15 residues. Germline V lookup: CDR1 MDHEN, CDR2 SYDVKM. The CDR3 protein is CASSSRDTHQETQYF. CDR3 coding DNA: TGTGCCAGCAGTTCCCGGGACACCCACCAAGAGACCCAGTACTTC.

This clonotype was seen ten or more times. The V and J genes are TRBV7-2 and TRBJ2-1; TRBD2 is a possible D gene (5 bases). V was shortened by 0 bases and J by 6 bases, with 12 bases between the two germline ends. The germline CDR1 and CDR2 sequences are SGHTA and FQGNSA. The CDR3 length is 15 residues. The DNA for the CDR3 is TGTGCCAGCAGCTTAGCAGGCGGGCCGGCCAATGAGCAGTTCTTC. Translating gives CASSLAGGPANEQFF.

This clonotype was picked up many times. The chain carries TRBV4-3 and TRBJ2-1; 8 nucleotides align to TRBD2. Germline assignment: CDR1 LGHNA and CDR2 YSLEER. With V trimmed by 0 bases and J by 7 bases, 5 bases remained unmatched. The CDR3 loop spans 15 amino acids. The CDR3, as DNA: TGCGCCAGCAGCCAAGATATCCGGGGGGGGAATGAGCAGTTCTTC. Amino acids: CASSQDIRGGNEQFF.

This clonotype occurred many times. The V and J genes are TRBV20-1 and TRBJ1-1; D is ambiguous. The CDR3 consists of 12 residues. V dropped 6 bases and J dropped 3 bases, with 11 bases sitting between them. The germline CDR1 and CDR2 sequences are DFQATT and SNEGSKA (reference sequence). In DNA, the CDR3 is TGCAGTGCGATAGCACCCGACACTGAAGCTTTCTTT. Translating it yields CSAIAPDTEAFF.

This clonotype is termed medium-sized (0.01 to 0.1%). The rearrangement uses TRBV12-3 or TRBV12-4 and TRBJ1-1; D remains ambiguous. Trimming left V 6 bases short and J 4 bases short, with 18 bases between. This CDR3 has 15 residues. The CDR3 coding sequence is TGTGCCAGCAGGCCCTCACTCCCGGAGGGCACTGAAGCTTTCTTT. This translates into CASRPSLPEGTEAFF.

V gene TRBV30 combines with J gene TRBJ2-1; D is perhaps TRBD2 (6 bases). Trimming cost V 4 bases and J 5 bases, with 21 bases left between them. This CDR3 region has 16 residues. Germline V CDR1 and CDR2: GTSNPN, SVGIG (reference sequence). The chain's CDR3 is CAWTRNLAMPDNEQFF. CDR3 nucleotides: TGTGCCTGGACCCGTAATCTAGCGATGCCCGACAATGAGCAGTTCTTC.

This clonotype was counted at least ten times. The chain employs TRBV25-1 and TRBJ1-2, with 7 positions matching TRBD1. CDR3 length: 17 residues. Germline V gene sequence: CDR1 MGHDK, CDR2 SYGVNS. V lost 6 bases and J lost 5; bases outside the gene matches: 18. In DNA form, the CDR3 reads TGTGCCAGCAGCCACTTCCCGGGCGAGACAGGGCCTTATGGCTACACCTTC. Translating gives CASSHFPGETGPYGYTF.

This clonotype was counted many times. The J gene is TRBJ2-1, the V gene TRBV29-1; no clear D gene. Germline CDR1 reads SQVTM; CDR2 reads ANQGSEA. CDR3 size: 14 residues. The V gene lost 4 bases and the J gene lost 7 bases, with 17 bases spanning the gap. This CDR3 reads CSVGVVAGRNEQFF. CDR3 nucleotides: TGCAGCGTTGGGGTCGTGGCAGGACGGAATGAGCAGTTCTTC.

By its share, this clonotype is large. The V gene is TRBV6-4, the J gene TRBJ1-2; 8 bases align to TRBD1. This CDR3 region has 15 residues. Per the germline V gene, CDR1 is MRHNA and CDR2 is SNTAGT. V dropped 0 bases and J dropped 7; count of bases not matched to a gene: 7. CDR3 in amino acids: CASSDSYTGGGGYTF. In nucleotides, the CDR3 is TGTGCCAGCAGTGACTCCTATACAGGGGGTGGTGGCTACACCTTC.

This clonotype was seen at least ten times. The rearrangement links TRBV5-1 to TRBJ2-5; D ambiguous. CDR1 and CDR2 (germline): SGHRS, YFSETQ. Trimming took off 7 bases at V and 5 bases at J, with 9 bases between the two ends. This CDR3 is 11 amino acids long. In nucleotides, the CDR3 is TGCGCCAGCTCACTTGAGGAGACCCAGTACTTC. It encodes CASSLEETQYF.

This clonotype has a count of ten or more. The J gene is TRBJ1-1, the V gene TRBV18, with a tentative D call TRBD1 (6 bases). Germline CDR1 is KGHSH and CDR2 is LQKENI. Trimming removed 5 bases from V and 4 bases from J, with 11 bases in between. This CDR3 has 13 amino acids. The DNA of the CDR3 is TGTGCCAGCTCAACCGGACAGCTCACTGAAGCTTTCTTT. Its protein product is CASSTGQLTEAFF.

In this sample, this clonotype turned up many times. The CDR3 DNA reads TGTGCCAGCCAGAAGGGCGTGGTAGCCTCACACAATGAGCAGTTCTTC. Amino acids: CASQKGVVASHNEQFF. The gene calls are TRBV19 and TRBJ2-1; D uncertain. Germline-derived CDR1 and CDR2 are LNHDA and SQIVND (reference sequence). Trimming removed 9 bases from V and 5 bases from J, with 23 bases in between. The CDR3 sequence is 16 residues long.

This clonotype was seen ten or more times. The V and J genes are TRBV28 and TRBJ1-6, with D maybe TRBD1 (5 bases). V dropped 4 bases and J dropped 5 bases, with 9 bases sitting between them. From germline, CDR1 is MDHEN and CDR2 SYDVKM. This CDR3 has 14 residues. The CDR3 spells CASSSGLNNSPLHF. CDR3 sequence (DNA): TGTGCCAGCAGTTCAGGGTTGAATAATTCACCCCTCCACTTT.

About this clonotype: A single base separates this from a much larger clone, so it may be a read error. The chain joins TRBV25-1 to TRBJ2-7; D unclear. Germline V gene sequence: CDR1 MGHDK, CDR2 SYGVNS. The CDR3 has 14 amino acids. The CDR3 sequence is CASSEPPKAYGQYF. As DNA, the CDR3 is TGTGCCAGCAGTGAACCACCCAAGGCCTACGGGCAGTACTTC.

This clonotype was detected many times. V and J are TRBV7-9 and TRBJ2-2, with D unclear. The CDR3 runs to 15 residues. The ends were cut back, 8 bases at V and 4 bases at J, with 17 bases in the middle. The V gene's germline CDR1 is SEHNR and CDR2 FQNEAQ (reference sequence). In DNA form, the CDR3 reads TGTGCCAGCGGTGCACCCTGGGCCACCACCGGGGAGCTGTTTTTT. Its protein product is CASGAPWATTGELFF.

This clonotype is medium-sized within its sample. CDR3 region: CASSPGQETQYF. The CDR3 coding sequence is TGTGCCAGCTCACCGGGGCAAGAGACCCAGTACTTC. V and J are TRBV18 and TRBJ2-5, with D uncertain. The germline V gene encodes CDR1 KGHSH and CDR2 LQKENI. The CDR3 contains 12 residues. V was pared by 3 bases and J by 2 bases, with 4 bases between.

This clonotype has just one count. A junction end diverges from the germline sequence, so it may reflect a read error. The V and J genes are TRBV11-2 and TRBJ1-6; tentative D call: TRBD1 (6 bases). The germline gives CDR1 SGHAT, CDR2 FQNNGV. CDR3 length: 14 amino acids. The CDR3 nucleotides are TGTGCCAGCAGTGGGGACACCTATAATCCACCCCTCCACTTT. Translation gives CASSGDTYNPPLHF.

This clonotype was detected ten times or more. The genes are TRBV20-1 and TRBJ1-5; possibly TRBD1 for D (5 bases). Germline V CDR1 and CDR2: DFQATT, SNEGSKA (reference sequence). V was trimmed by 5 bases and J by 11 bases, leaving 16 bases between them. There are 12 residues in the CDR3. The CDR3 DNA reads TGCAGTGCTTTCGACGGGACCTTATCCCAGCATTTT. As protein: CSAFDGTLSQHF.